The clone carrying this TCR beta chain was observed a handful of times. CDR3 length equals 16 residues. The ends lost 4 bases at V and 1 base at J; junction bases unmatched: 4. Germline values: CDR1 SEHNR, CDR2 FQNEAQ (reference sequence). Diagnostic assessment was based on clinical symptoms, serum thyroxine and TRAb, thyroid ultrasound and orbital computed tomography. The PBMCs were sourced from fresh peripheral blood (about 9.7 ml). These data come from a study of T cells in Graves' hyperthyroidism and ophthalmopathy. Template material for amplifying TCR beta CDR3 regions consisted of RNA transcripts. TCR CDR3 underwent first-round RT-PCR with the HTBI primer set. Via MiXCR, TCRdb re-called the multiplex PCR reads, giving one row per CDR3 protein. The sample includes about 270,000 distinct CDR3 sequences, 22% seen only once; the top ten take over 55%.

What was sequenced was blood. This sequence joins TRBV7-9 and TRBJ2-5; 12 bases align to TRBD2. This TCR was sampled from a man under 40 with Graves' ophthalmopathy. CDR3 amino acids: CASSSGTSGFQETQYF. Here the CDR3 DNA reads TGTGCCAGCAGCTCTGGGACTAGCGGGTTCCAAGAGACCCAGTACTTC.